This T cell receptor (beta chain) derives from a study of T cells after yellow fever vaccination. This clonotype was detected a few times. Its antigen is as yet unknown. Regarding the study as a whole: Primary-vaccination clones mostly resurfaced post-booster (about 95% CD4, about 87% CD8). Only a minor proportion of clonotypes was detected across both CD4 and CD8 compartments. Though weaker, the secondary response peaked faster, on day 5 versus 15.

They built TCR cDNA with 5'RACE template switching, a step that put in a universal primer site and UMIs. One entry per CDR3 protein results from TCRdb running MiXCR on the 5' RACE reads. The table lists a few hundred thousand distinct CDR3 sequences, approximately 3.9% of them singletons. CDR3 length: 15 residues. V trimming: 5 bases; J trimming: 2 bases; junction bases outside the gene matches: 9. Germline V gives CDR1 SGHKS, CDR2 YYEKEE (reference sequence). The sequencing here drew on PBMCs, taken 5 days after the yellow fever booster vaccination. J is TRBJ1-2 and V is TRBV5-5; TRBD1 matches at 7 bases. The TCR comes from a man aged 18 to 30 who received the YFV17D yellow fever vaccine. CDR3 nucleotide sequence: TGTGCCAGCAGTACAGGGGTGGTCCAGAACTATGGCTACACCTTC. This codes for CASSTGVVQNYGYTF.